This TCR beta chain derives from a study of blood T cell repertoires in COVID-19. Across the whole study: COVID-19 samples collected from the United States, Italy and Spain covered acute and convalescent phases.

In the authors' workflow: Amplifying reference gene primers gave estimates of nucleated cell counts. The method was immunoSEQ multiplex PCR; TCRdb's version includes in-frame clones alone and lacks a portion of them. V, J and clone size reflect that table, while D and trimming were determined from the DNA. The sample carries around 180,000 clones, 89% recorded once. This clone was detected only once. The source is a woman aged 40-49 years with acute COVID-19. Sequencing was done on a sample of PBMCs or T cells enriched from blood (not recorded which).

The CDR3 loop is CASSRGATTEAFF. CDR3 DNA: TGTGCCAGCAGCCGTGGGGCGACCACTGAAGCTTTCTTT. This chain uses TRBV3-1 (or the pseudogene TRBV3-2) with TRBJ1-1; possible D gene TRBD1, 5 bases. The germline V and J ends were trimmed by 4 bases and 4 bases, with 10 bases remaining between them. From germline, CDR1 is LGHDT and CDR2 YNNKEL (reference sequence). CDR3 length equals 13 residues.